One sample yielded the 9 T cell receptor beta chains listed below, sequenced in a study of T cell responses to AZD1222 COVID-19 vaccine. Generated by immunoSEQ multiplex PCR, the TCRdb table keeps only in-frame clones and is missing some. The repertoire includes 90,000 to 95,000 clones, 88% of them detected once, and about 12% sits in the top ten. Here the sequenced sample was peripheral blood, taken 28 days after the second AZD1222 dose. These receptors all come from an adult who received the AZD1222 COVID-19 vaccine.

V and J are TRBV4-1 and TRBJ1-2, with 10 bases matching TRBD1. The V gene's germline CDR1 is MGHRA and CDR2 YSYEKL. V was pared by 0 bases and J by 8 bases, with 9 bases of the junction left unmatched. CDR3 length: 16 residues. The chain's CDR3 is CASSQELDRGGFGYTF. CDR3 nucleotides: TGCGCCAGCAGCCAAGAGTTGGACAGGGGGGGGTTCGGCTACACCTTC.

The CDR3 here is CASSTLATSGGNQPQHF. The DNA for the CDR3 is TGTGCCAGCTCAACACTGGCTACTTCAGGGGGCAATCAGCCCCAGCATTTT. The rearrangement links TRBV18 to TRBJ1-5, with TRBD1 as a possible D gene (6 bases). V shed 5 bases and J shed 2 bases, with 19 bases lying between them. This CDR3 has 17 amino acids. Germline assignment: CDR1 KGHSH and CDR2 LQKENI. The variable domain in full, with the rest retrieved from reference TRBV18 and TRBJ1-5, is NAGVMQNPRHLVRRRGQEARLRCSPMKGHSHVYWYRQLPEEGLKFMVYLQKENIIDESGMPKERFSAEFPKEGPSILRIQQVVRGDSAAYFCASSTLATSGGNQPQHFGDGTRLSIL.

The chain combines TRBV10-3 with TRBJ1-6; D may be TRBD1 (6 bases). From germline, CDR1 is ENHRY and CDR2 SYGVKD. V was pared by 4 bases and J by 6 bases, with 7 bases between. The CDR3 is made up of 13 amino acids. This CDR3 reads CAISATGNSPLHF. CDR3 coding DNA: TGTGCCATCAGTGCGACAGGTAATTCACCCCTCCACTTT.

J is TRBJ2-6 and V is TRBV9, with D unclear. This CDR3 spans 14 amino acids. Germline loops: CDR1 SGDLS, CDR2 YYNGEE. V was shortened by 0 bases and J by 4 bases, with 5 bases between the two germline ends. CDR3 loop: CASSVGGGANVLTF. Written as DNA, the CDR3 is TGTGCCAGCAGCGTAGGTGGCGGGGCCAACGTCCTGACTTTC.

J is TRBJ2-7 and V is TRBV2; D is unresolved. The CDR3 is 11 residues long. CDR1 and CDR2 (germline): SNHLY, FYNNEI. The V end lost 2 bases, the J end lost 5 bases, and 4 bases lay between the germline ends. CDR3 nucleotides: TGTGCCAGCAGTGAAAACCACGAGCAGTACTTC. Its protein is CASSENHEQYF.

The chain has TRBV7-3 and TRBJ2-3, with a tentative D call TRBD1 (6 bases). CDR1 and CDR2 (germline): SGHTA, FQGTGA. V was trimmed by 3 bases and J by 9 bases, leaving 10 bases between them. This CDR3 region has 12 residues. The CDR3 bases are TGTGCCAGCAGCTTGGAGACAGGAACGCAGTATTTT. Residues: CASSLETGTQYF.

This chain uses TRBV6-5 with TRBJ2-1; 10 bases match TRBD2. The ends lost 4 bases at V and 2 bases at J; junction bases unmatched: 2. The V gene's germline CDR1 is MNHEY and CDR2 SVGAGI. The CDR3 extends over 15 amino acids. CDR3 sequence (DNA): TGTGCCAGCAGTTCTAGCGGGGGCACCTACAATGAGCAGTTCTTC. It yields the protein CASSSSGGTYNEQFF.

At least ten counts were recorded for this clone. This chain connects TRBV5-1 to TRBJ2-5; TRBD1 aligns across 8 bases. The CDR3 is 14 amino acids. The V and J ends lost 4 bases and 5 bases, in that order; junction bases with no gene match: 7. Germline-derived CDR1 and CDR2 are SGHRS and YFSETQ. CDR3 protein: CASSPAGGYETQYF. The CDR3 DNA reads as TGCGCCAGCAGCCCGGCAGGGGGCTATGAGACCCAGTACTTC.

The rearrangement joins TRBV19 to TRBJ1-2, with no clear D. CDR3 length: 14 residues. Germline V gives CDR1 LNHDA, CDR2 SQIVND (reference sequence). The V end was cut by 6 bases, the J end by 4 bases, with 15 bases between. The CDR3 is CASRSDGYFYGYTF. CDR3 bases: TGTGCCAGTAGATCGGATGGATATTTCTATGGCTACACCTTC.